Given below is one T cell receptor beta chain in context. TCRdb independently ran MiXCR on the 5' RACE reads; one entry per CDR3 protein. The sample lists some 60,000 distinct CDR3 sequences; around 10% were seen once. In germline, CDR1 is MRHNA, CDR2 SNTAGT. Trimming at V came to 6 bases and at J to 4 bases, leaving 4 bases not matched to a gene. This CDR3 region has 15 residues. The data were taken from a study of neurological immune-mediated disorders. Regarding time point: longitudinal time-point 2. V is TRBV6-4 and J is TRBJ2-1, with 12 bases identical to TRBD2. The receptor comes from a man aged 25-40 years in good health. The sample comprised PBMCs. The CDR3 sequence: CASRDLAGGYNEQFF. The CDR3 bases are TGTGCCAGCAGGGATCTAGCGGGAGGGTACAATGAGCAGTTCTTC.